Shown below are 26 T cell receptor beta chains from a single sample sequenced in a study of CD4 T cell repertoires in COVID-19. CFSE-labeled cells were stimulated with autologous monocytes plus recombinant SARS-CoV-2 spike or nucleoprotein. Libraries were prepared by immunoSEQ multiplex PCR; TCRdb keeps only in-frame clonotypes and omits some of them. The repertoire holds about 670 clones, with about a sixth as singletons. These receptors have no known antigen. Sequences were derived from circulating follicular helper CD4+ T cells, cultured in vitro, sampled after recovery from COVID-19. The receptors originated from a human donor who had COVID-19.

V is TRBV7-9 and J is TRBJ2-1; D is undetermined. The germline V gene encodes CDR1 SEHNR and CDR2 FQNEAQ (reference sequence). V was cut by 6 bases and J by 4 bases, with 16 bases left in between. The CDR3 is made up of 15 amino acids. The CDR3 DNA reads as TGTGCCAGCAGTTCAGAATATAGAAAATACAATGAGCAGTTCTTC. As protein: CASSSEYRKYNEQFF.

This clone was seen more than once but under ten times. The chain links TRBV3-1 (or the pseudogene TRBV3-2) to TRBJ1-1; perhaps TRBD1 as D (6 bases). The V gene's germline CDR1 is LGHDT and CDR2 YNNKEL (reference sequence). This CDR3 spans 14 amino acids. V was clipped by 4 bases and J by 4 bases, with 13 bases between them. The CDR3 sequence is CASSPNRVLTEAFF. CDR3 coding DNA: TGTGCCAGCAGCCCAAACAGGGTTCTCACTGAAGCTTTCTTT.

The V call is TRBV11-3, the J call TRBJ2-1; D not resolved. CDR1 SGHNT and CDR2 YENEEA come from the germline V gene. V shed 5 bases and J shed 4 bases, with 12 bases lying between them. The CDR3 length is 14 residues. CDR3 coding DNA: TGTGCCAGCAGCCCCGGCTGGCAATACAATGAGCAGTTCTTC. It translates to CASSPGWQYNEQFF.

This clone is medium-sized (0.01 to 0.1%) within its sample. This chain connects TRBV11-2 to TRBJ2-7; no clear D gene. The ends were cut back, 1 base at V and 7 bases at J, with 20 bases in the middle. This CDR3 spans 16 amino acids. CDR1 and CDR2 (germline): SGHAT, FQNNGV. In DNA form, the CDR3 reads TGTGCCAGCAGCTTAGCCCCAAACGCCATTAGTGGGGAGCAGTACGTC. Its translation is CASSLAPNAISGEQYV.

The chain couples TRBV9 to TRBJ1-4; no definite D call. From germline, CDR1 is SGDLS and CDR2 YYNGEE. The CDR3 sequence is 16 residues long. The V end lost 4 bases, the J end lost 0 bases, and 13 bases lay between the germline ends. In DNA, the CDR3 is TGTGCCAGCAGCCAGCGATCGACGGCAACTAATGAAAAACTGTTTTTT. As protein: CASSQRSTATNEKLFF.

By sample fraction, this clone is large. J is TRBJ1-3 and V is TRBV28; D may be TRBD1 (6 bases). Trimming took 2 bases from V and 0 from J, leaving 14 bases between them. The CDR3 runs to 17 residues. The germline V gene encodes CDR1 MDHEN and CDR2 SYDVKM. CDR3 sequence reads: CASSLVAIGGSGNTIYF. The CDR3 coding sequence is TGTGCCAGCAGTTTAGTGGCTATAGGGGGCTCTGGAAACACCATATATTTT.

This clone is medium-sized. The chain joins TRBV19 to TRBJ1-2; D is undetermined. The V gene's germline CDR1 is LNHDA and CDR2 SQIVND (reference sequence). With 1 base removed from V and 9 bases from J, the gap between germline ends came to 9 bases. This CDR3 has 12 residues. CDR3 in DNA: TGTGCCAGTAGTATAGTCGGGGTAAGCTACACCTTC. Translation gives CASSIVGVSYTF.

On this clone: One end of the junction varies from germline; a read error may be responsible. V is TRBV7-7 and J is TRBJ1-5; D unclear. Germline assignment: CDR1 SSHAT and CDR2 FNYEAQ (reference sequence). This CDR3 contains 16 residues. The CDR3, as DNA: TGTGCTAGCAGCTTAGTTCTGGCAGAGAGCAATCAGCCCCAGCATTTT. Amino acid sequence: CASSLVLAESNQPQHF.

This clone was seen a single time. V gene TRBV18 combines with J gene TRBJ2-2; D unclear. From germline, CDR1 is KGHSH and CDR2 LQKENI. Deletions cut 0 bases from V and 0 bases from J, with 8 bases between. This CDR3 has 16 amino acids. CDR3 sequence: CASSPPRPSNTGELFF. In nucleotides, the CDR3 is TGTGCCAGCTCACCACCGAGACCCTCGAACACCGGGGAGCTGTTTTTT.

This clone turned up a few times. The V and J genes are TRBV30 and TRBJ1-4, with D possibly being TRBD1 (5 bases). V lost 4 bases to trimming and J lost 3 bases, with 18 bases between them. The CDR3 is made up of 16 amino acids. CDR1 is GTSNPN, CDR2 SVGIG, per germline (reference sequence). This CDR3 is CAWTDRQLVPNEKLFF. In DNA form, the CDR3 reads TGTGCCTGGACCGATAGACAGCTTGTACCTAATGAAAAACTGTTTTTT.

In its sample, this clone ranks as large. The CDR3 protein is CASSPQVGELFF. In DNA, the CDR3 is TGTGCCAGTAGTCCCCAGGTGGGGGAGCTGTTTTTT. The chain recombines TRBV19 with TRBJ2-2; no firm D call. The V gene lost 5 bases and the J gene lost 8 bases, with 9 bases spanning the gap. The CDR3 contains 12 residues. CDR1 is LNHDA and CDR2 is SQIVND in the germline V gene (reference sequence).

This clone qualifies as medium-sized. The chain recombines TRBV5-6 with TRBJ1-1; TRBD1 matches at 10 bases. Germline V gene sequence: CDR1 SGHDT, CDR2 YYEEEE. The V gene end was trimmed by 3 bases and the J gene end by 1 base; junction bases not matched to a gene: 6. The CDR3 covers 16 residues. The CDR3 coding sequence is TGTGCCAGCAGCTCGGACAGGGGGAATCCGAACACTGAAGCTTTCTTT. Translation gives CASSSDRGNPNTEAFF.

By share of the sample, this clone is large. V gene TRBV19 combines with J gene TRBJ2-2, with unresolved D. The CDR3 consists of 15 residues. Trimming took off 8 bases at V and 0 bases at J, with 13 bases between the two ends. Per the germline V gene, CDR1 is LNHDA and CDR2 is SQIVND (reference sequence). The CDR3 reads CASSRNPANTGELFF. The DNA of the CDR3 is TGTGCCAGTTCGAGGAATCCCGCGAACACCGGGGAGCTGTTTTTT.

By frequency in the sample, this clone is large. The chain is built from TRBV28 and TRBJ2-7; 8 bases fit TRBD2. This CDR3 has 14 amino acids. Germline V gene sequence: CDR1 MDHEN, CDR2 SYDVKM. Trimming removed 3 bases from V and 6 bases from J; junction bases left unmatched: 7. The CDR3 sequence: CASSLEAGVIEQYV. The CDR3 bases are TGTGCCAGCAGTTTGGAAGCGGGAGTGATCGAGCAGTACGTC.

This clone is labeled medium-sized. At the DNA level, this CDR3 is encoded by other sequences in the same sample as well. The rearrangement joins TRBV3-1 (or the pseudogene TRBV3-2) to TRBJ2-6; D unclear. V was pared by 0 bases and J by 0 bases, with 3 bases between. In germline, CDR1 is LGHDT, CDR2 YNNKEL (reference sequence). This CDR3 region has 15 residues. In DNA, the CDR3 is TGTGCCAGCAGCCAAGACCTCTCTGGGGCCAACGTCCTGACTTTC. Translating gives CASSQDLSGANVLTF.

By sample fraction, this clone is large. J is TRBJ2-6 and V is TRBV19; D is possibly TRBD1 (5 bases). The CDR3 is 16 residues long. CDR1 is LNHDA, CDR2 SQIVND, per germline (reference sequence). Trimming shortened V by 3 bases and J by 1 base, and 10 bases separated the two germline ends. Written as DNA, the CDR3 is TGTGCCAGTAGTATGAGGCAGGGATCTGGGGCCAACGTCCTGACTTTC. The encoded protein is CASSMRQGSGANVLTF.

This clone is labeled as large (0.1 to 1%). Additional DNA sequences in this sample encode the identical CDR3. The rearrangement uses TRBV2 and TRBJ2-7; maybe TRBD2 (5 bases). The CDR3 loop spans 12 amino acids. V was clipped by 4 bases and J by 4 bases, with 8 bases between them. CDR1 is SNHLY, CDR2 FYNNEI, per germline. CDR3 sequence reads: CASSVEGYEQYV. The CDR3, as DNA: TGTGCCAGCAGTGTTGAGGGATACGAGCAGTACGTC.

By frequency in the sample, this clone is large. The rearrangement uses TRBV7-6 and TRBJ2-3; possible D gene TRBD1, 6 bases. CDR1 SGHVS and CDR2 FNYEAQ come from the germline V gene. The CDR3 sequence is 14 residues long. V shed 2 bases and J shed 6 bases, with 12 bases lying between them. The CDR3 reads CASSLNSGVDTQYF. In nucleotides, the CDR3 is TGTGCCAGCAGCTTAAATTCAGGGGTCGATACGCAGTATTTT. Complete variable domain (other parts from reference TRBV7-6 and TRBJ2-3): GAGVSQSPRYKVTKRGQDVALRCDPISGHVSLYWYRQALGQGPEFLTYFNYEAQQDKSGLPNDRFSAERPEGSISTLTIQRTEQRDSAMYRCASSLNSGVDTQYFGPGTRLTVL.

As regards this clone: A much larger clone differs by one base, so this may be a read error. Other DNA sequences in this sample translate to the same CDR3. The chain has TRBV19 and TRBJ1-5, with 10 bases matching TRBD1. The V gene's germline CDR1 is LNHDA and CDR2 SQIVND (reference sequence). Trimming cost V 7 bases and J 2 bases; bases outside gene matches: 2. The CDR3 spans 14 residues. DNA of the CDR3: TGTGCCAGTACCGGGACAGGGGGCAATCAGCCCCAGCATTTT. Protein product: CASTGTGGNQPQHF.

Within the sample, this clone is large. The chain combines TRBV6-2 or TRBV6-3 with TRBJ1-2; TRBD1 matches 8 bases. In germline, CDR1 is MNHEY, CDR2 SVGEGT. This CDR3 comprises 16 residues. Trimming removed 2 bases from V and 5 bases from J; junction bases left unmatched: 10. CDR3 sequence: CASSYTTGTGFYGYTF. In DNA, the CDR3 is TGTGCCAGCAGTTACACGACCGGGACAGGATTTTATGGCTACACCTTC.

The chain has TRBV15 and TRBJ2-7, with D tentatively TRBD1 (5 bases). The ends were cut back, 0 bases at V and 11 bases at J, with 17 bases in the middle. The germline V gene encodes CDR1 LNHNV and CDR2 YYDKDF (reference sequence). This CDR3 region has 14 residues. The CDR3 loop reads CATSRDVFQGVEYF. The CDR3, as DNA: TGTGCCACCAGCAGAGATGTCTTTCAAGGGGTGGAGTACTTC.

This clone has only a few counts. This rearrangement joins TRBV18 to TRBJ2-7, with TRBD1 matching 8 bases. Trimming removed 8 bases from V and 7 bases from J; junction bases left unmatched: 10. The V gene's germline CDR1 is KGHSH and CDR2 LQKENI. The CDR3 is 13 residues long. CDR3 region: CASQDRGQGEQYF. DNA for the CDR3: TGTGCCAGCCAAGACAGGGGCCAGGGGGAGCAGTACTTC.

In this sample, this clone turned up a few times. The gene calls are TRBV7-2 and TRBJ2-3; either TRBD1 or TRBD2 may fit D (5 bases each). Germline loops: CDR1 SGHTA, CDR2 FQGNSA. The CDR3 runs to 15 residues. Trimming removed 1 base from V and 11 bases from J, with 19 bases in between. The CDR3 bases are TGTGCCAGCAGCTTAGAGGGGACGGGGACCTCTTTGCAGTATTTT. Amino acids: CASSLEGTGTSLQYF.

This clone was recorded a few times. The J gene is TRBJ2-1, the V gene TRBV11-3; maybe TRBD2 (5 bases). This CDR3 spans 17 amino acids. The germline V and J ends were trimmed by 5 bases and 8 bases, with 25 bases remaining between them. Germline V gives CDR1 SGHNT, CDR2 YENEEA. The CDR3 coding sequence is TGTGCCAGCAGCCCCCTGGTCGGAGGCCTGGAAAGGGATGAGCAGTTCTTC. Translated, it gives CASSPLVGGLERDEQFF.

This clone is large (0.1 to 1%) by share. This rearrangement joins TRBV7-3 to TRBJ2-1, with a possible D match to TRBD2 (6 bases). In germline, CDR1 is SGHTA, CDR2 FQGTGA. This CDR3 has 16 amino acids. V lost 3 bases, J lost 3 bases, and 15 bases lay in between. The CDR3 reads CASSFTGGTLYNEQFF. Here the CDR3 DNA reads TGTGCCAGCAGCTTCACCGGAGGGACTCTCTACAATGAGCAGTTCTTC.

The chain uses TRBV24-1 and TRBJ2-5; tentatively, D is TRBD2 (6 bases). The germline V and J ends were trimmed by 1 base and 5 bases, with 16 bases remaining between them. The germline V gene has CDR1 KGHDR and CDR2 SFDVKD. CDR3 length: 16 residues. The CDR3 DNA sequence: TGTGCCACCAGTGATTTTGCCGGAGGGGATCGGGAGACCCAGTACTTC. Encoded protein: CATSDFAGGDRETQYF.